This T cell receptor beta chain emerged from a study of identical twins. V lost 6 bases to trimming and J lost 1 base; unmatched junction nucleotides: 9. This CDR3 comprises 18 residues. Germline V CDR1 and CDR2: SGHAT, FQDESV (reference sequence). TCRdb called the 5' RACE reads again in MiXCR, with one record for every CDR3 protein. The table lists just under 650,000 distinct CDR3 sequences, around 7.4% of them singletons. Healthy Caucasians, and only they, were the donors. These sequences were also reported in another study, on yellow fever vaccine responses in identical twins.

The V call is TRBV11-1, the J call TRBJ2-2; 12 positions match TRBD2. This TCR derives from a woman younger than 35 in good health. The specimen was PBMCs. CDR3 sequence (DNA): TGTGCCAGCAGTTCACGACTAGCGGGAGCTGGGAACACCGGGGAGCTGTTTTTT. It yields the protein CASSSRLAGAGNTGELFF.